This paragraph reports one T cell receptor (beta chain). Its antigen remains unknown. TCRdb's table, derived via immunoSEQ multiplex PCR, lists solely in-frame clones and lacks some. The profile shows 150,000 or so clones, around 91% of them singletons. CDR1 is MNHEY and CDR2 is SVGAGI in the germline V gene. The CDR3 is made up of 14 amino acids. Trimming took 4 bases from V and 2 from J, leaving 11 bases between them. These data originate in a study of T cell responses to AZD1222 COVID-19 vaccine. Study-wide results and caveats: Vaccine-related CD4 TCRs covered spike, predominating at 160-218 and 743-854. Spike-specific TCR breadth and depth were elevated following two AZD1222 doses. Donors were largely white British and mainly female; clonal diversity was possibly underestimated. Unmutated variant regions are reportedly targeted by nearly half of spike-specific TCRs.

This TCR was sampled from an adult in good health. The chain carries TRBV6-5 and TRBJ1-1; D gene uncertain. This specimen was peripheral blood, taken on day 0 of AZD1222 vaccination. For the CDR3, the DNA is TGTGCCAGCAGTTTTGGAATTCCCAACACTGAAGCTTTCTTT. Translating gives CASSFGIPNTEAFF.